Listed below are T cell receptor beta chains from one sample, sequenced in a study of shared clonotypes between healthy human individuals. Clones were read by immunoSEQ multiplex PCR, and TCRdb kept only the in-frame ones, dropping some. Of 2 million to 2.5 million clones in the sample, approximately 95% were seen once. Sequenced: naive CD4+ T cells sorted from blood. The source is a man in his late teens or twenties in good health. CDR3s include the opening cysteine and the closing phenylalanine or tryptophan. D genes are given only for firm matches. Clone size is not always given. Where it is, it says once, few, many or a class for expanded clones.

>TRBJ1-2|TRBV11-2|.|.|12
TGTGCCAGCAGCTTAGGGGGCTATGGCTACACCTTC
CASSLGGYGYTF
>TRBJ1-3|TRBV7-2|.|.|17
TGTGCCAGCAGCTTAGCACCCGTGACTGTCTCTGGAAACACCATATATTTT
CASSLAPVTVSGNTIYF
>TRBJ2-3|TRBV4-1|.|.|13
TGCGCCAGCAGCCAAGTGATCCCAGATACGCAGTATTTT
CASSQVIPDTQYF
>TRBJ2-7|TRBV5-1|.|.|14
TGCGCCAGCAGCTTGGTGACAGGCCCCTACGAGCAGTACTTC
CASSLVTGPYEQYF
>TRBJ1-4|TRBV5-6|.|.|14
TGTGCCAGCAGCCCTGAACAAAGACAGGAAAAACTGTTTTTT
CASSPEQRQEKLFF
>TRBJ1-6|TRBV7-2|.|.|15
TGTGCCAGCAGCTTATCGGTCACCCTGAATTCACCCCTCCACTTT
CASSLSVTLNSPLHF
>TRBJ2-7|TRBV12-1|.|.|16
TGTGCCAGCAGCTCCGGCCCTCGGGGGGAGCTGAACGAGCAGTACTTC
CASSSGPRGELNEQYF
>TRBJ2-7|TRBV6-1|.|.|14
TGTGCCAGCAGTGAAGCGCGTAGGGGTTACGAGCAGTACTTC
CASSEARRGYEQYF
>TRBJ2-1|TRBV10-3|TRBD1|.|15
TGTGCCATCAGCATTGGACAGGGCCTGGGAAATGAGCAGTTCTTC
CAISIGQGLGNEQFF
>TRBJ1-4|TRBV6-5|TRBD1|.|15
TGTGCCAGCAGTCCCCGGACAGGGCAAAGAGAAAAACTGTTTTTT
CASSPRTGQREKLFF
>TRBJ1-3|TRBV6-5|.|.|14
TGTGCCAGCAGGGACAGCGACTCTGGAAACACCATATATTTT
CASRDSDSGNTIYF
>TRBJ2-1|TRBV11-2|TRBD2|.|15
TGTGCCAGCAGCCCCCCCGCGGGGGGGTACAATGAGCAGTTCTTC
CASSPPAGGYNEQFF
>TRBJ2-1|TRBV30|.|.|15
TGTGCCTGGAGTGTCGGCGGGCGGCCCTACAATGAGCAGTTCTTC
CAWSVGGRPYNEQFF
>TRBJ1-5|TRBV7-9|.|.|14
TGTGCCAGCACCATGGGGGGGGCGGAAGGGCCCCAGCATTTT
CASTMGGAEGPQHF
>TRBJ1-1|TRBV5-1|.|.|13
TGCGCCAGCAGGGTGCCCGGGAACACTGAAGCTTTCTTT
CASRVPGNTEAFF
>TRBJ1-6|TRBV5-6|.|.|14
TGTGCCAGCAGCTTGGCAGGGATGGATTCACCCCTCCACTTT
CASSLAGMDSPLHF
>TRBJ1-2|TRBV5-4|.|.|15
TGTGCCAGCAGCTTGGGAGTAGGGGGGAACTATGGCTACACCTTC
CASSLGVGGNYGYTF
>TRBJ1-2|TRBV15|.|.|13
TGTGCCACCAGCGGTGGGGGGGCCAATGGCTACACCTTC
CATSGGGANGYTF
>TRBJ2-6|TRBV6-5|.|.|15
TGTGCCAGCAGCAGATTTAGCTCTGGGGCCAACGTCCTGACTTTC
CASSRFSSGANVLTF
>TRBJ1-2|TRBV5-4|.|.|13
TGTGCCAGCAGCCCGGTGGGGAGCTATGGCTACACCTTC
CASSPVGSYGYTF
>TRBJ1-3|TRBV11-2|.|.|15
TGTGCCAGCAGCTTAGGAGCGGCGCCTGGAAACACCATATATTTT
CASSLGAAPGNTIYF
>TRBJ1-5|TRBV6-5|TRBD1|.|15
TGTGCCAGCAGCCAAGGGGGACAGAAAAATCAGCCCCAGCATTTT
CASSQGGQKNQPQHF
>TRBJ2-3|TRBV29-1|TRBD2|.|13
TGCAGCGTTGCTAGCGGGACGACAGATACGCAGTATTTT
CSVASGTTDTQYF
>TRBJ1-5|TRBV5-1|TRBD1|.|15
TGCGCCAGCAGCGAAACGGGACAGGACTATCAGCCCCAGCATTTT
CASSETGQDYQPQHF
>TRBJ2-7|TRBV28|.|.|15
TGTGCCAGCAGCTCCACGGGGGGCGTGTCCTACGAGCAGTACTTC
CASSSTGGVSYEQYF
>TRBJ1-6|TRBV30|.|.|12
TGTGCCTGGGGGCTGGATAATTCACCCCTCCACTTT
CAWGLDNSPLHF
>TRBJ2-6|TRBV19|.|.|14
TGTGCCAGTAGTACCTCGTCTGGGGCCAACGTCCTGACTTTC
CASSTSSGANVLTF
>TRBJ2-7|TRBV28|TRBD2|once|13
TGTGCCAGCAGTCTCGGGGGGGGCAACGAACAGTACTTC
CASSLGGGNEQYF
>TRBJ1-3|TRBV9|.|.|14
TGTGCCAGCAACCAACAGGGACTAGGAAACACCATATATTTT
CASNQQGLGNTIYF
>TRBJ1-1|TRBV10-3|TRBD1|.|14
TGTGCCATCAGCCTTGGACAGGGCAACACTGAAGCTTTCTTT
CAISLGQGNTEAFF
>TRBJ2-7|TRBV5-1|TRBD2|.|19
TGCGCCAGCAGCTTGGCCTCCGGACTAGCGGGAGAATGGATCCACGAGCAGTACTTC
CASSLASGLAGEWIHEQYF
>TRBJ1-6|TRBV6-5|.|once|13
TGTGCCAGCAGTTACAGGGGTAATTCACCCCTCCACTTT
CASSYRGNSPLHF
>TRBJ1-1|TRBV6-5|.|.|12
TGTGCCAGCAGGGGGGTTAACACTGAAGCTTTCTTT
CASRGVNTEAFF
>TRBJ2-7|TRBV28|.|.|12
TGTGCCAGCAGTTTGTCGGGGTACGAGCAGTACTTC
CASSLSGYEQYF
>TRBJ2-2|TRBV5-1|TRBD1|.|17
TGCGCCAGCAGCTATACTACCGGGACAGGGGCCACCGGGGAGCTGTTTTTT
CASSYTTGTGATGELFF
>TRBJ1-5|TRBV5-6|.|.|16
TGTGCCAGCAGCTTGGGCGGCAGCCTAAGCAATCAGCCCCAGCATTTT
CASSLGGSLSNQPQHF
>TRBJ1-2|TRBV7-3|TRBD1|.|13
TGTGCCAGCAGCAACCAACAGGGGTTAGGCTACACCTTC
CASSNQQGLGYTF
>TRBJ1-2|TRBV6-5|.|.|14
TGTGCCAGCAGTTACTCTGGGGGAAACTATGGCTACACCTTC
CASSYSGGNYGYTF
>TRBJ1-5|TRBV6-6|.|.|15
TGTGCCAGCAGTTACTCGGGGGGACGCAATCAGCCCCAGCATTTT
CASSYSGGRNQPQHF
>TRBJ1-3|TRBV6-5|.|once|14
TGTGCCAGCAGTTACTCGATTAAGGAAAACACCATATATTTT
CASSYSIKENTIYF
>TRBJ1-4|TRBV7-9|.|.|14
TGTGCCAGCAGCTTTTCGGGAACGGGGGAAAAACTGTTTTTT
CASSFSGTGEKLFF
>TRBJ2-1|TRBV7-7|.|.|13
TGTGCTAGCAGCCCCGGACACTACAATGAGCAGTTCTTC
CASSPGHYNEQFF
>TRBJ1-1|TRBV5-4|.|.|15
TGTGCCAGCAGCCGACAGGATGGGGTTGCCACTGAAGCTTTCTTT
CASSRQDGVATEAFF
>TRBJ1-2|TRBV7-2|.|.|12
TGTGCCAGCAGCTCCTACATGGGGGGCTACACCTTC
CASSSYMGGYTF
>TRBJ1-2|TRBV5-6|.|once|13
TGTGCCAGCAGCTTGGCCGGCCTCTATGGCTACACCTTC
CASSLAGLYGYTF
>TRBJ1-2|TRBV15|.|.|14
TGTGCCACCAGCAGAGATCAGGCGGACTATGGCTACACCTTC
CATSRDQADYGYTF
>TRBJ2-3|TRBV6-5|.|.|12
TGTGCCAGCAGTAGAACTACAGATACGCAGTATTTT
CASSRTTDTQYF
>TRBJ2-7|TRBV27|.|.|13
TGTGCCAGCAGTTTACGTACCTCCTACGAGCAGTACTTC
CASSLRTSYEQYF
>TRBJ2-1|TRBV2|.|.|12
TGTGCCAGCAGTCCGTCAGGAGGTGAGCAGTTCTTC
CASSPSGGEQFF
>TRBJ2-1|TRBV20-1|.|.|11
TGCAGTGCTCAAAGCGGAGATGAGCAGTTCTTC
CSAQSGDEQFF
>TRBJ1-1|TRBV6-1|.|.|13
TGTGCCGGCAGGGGACTCGGGGACACTGAAGCTTTCTTT
CAGRGLGDTEAFF
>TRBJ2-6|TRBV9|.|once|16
TGTGCCAGCAGCCTCAGACAGGTCTCTGGGGCCAACGTCCTGACTTTC
CASSLRQVSGANVLTF
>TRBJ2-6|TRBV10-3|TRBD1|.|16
TGTGCCATCACGGGACAGCTTAACTCTGGGGCCAACGTCCTGACTTTC
CAITGQLNSGANVLTF
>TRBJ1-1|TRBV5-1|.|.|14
TGCGCCAGCAGCTGGGGGGACGGTCTCACTGAAGCTTTCTTT
CASSWGDGLTEAFF